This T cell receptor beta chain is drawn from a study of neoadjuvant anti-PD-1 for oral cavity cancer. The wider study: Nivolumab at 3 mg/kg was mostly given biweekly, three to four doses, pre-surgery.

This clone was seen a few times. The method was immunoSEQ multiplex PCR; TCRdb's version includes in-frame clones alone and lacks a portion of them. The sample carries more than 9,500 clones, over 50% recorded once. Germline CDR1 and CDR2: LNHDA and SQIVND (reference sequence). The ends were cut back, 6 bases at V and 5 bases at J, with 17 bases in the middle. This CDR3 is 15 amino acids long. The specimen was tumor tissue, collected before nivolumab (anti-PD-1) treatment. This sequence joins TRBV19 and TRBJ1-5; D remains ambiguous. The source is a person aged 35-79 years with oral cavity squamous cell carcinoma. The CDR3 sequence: CASSRQVGFYQPQHF. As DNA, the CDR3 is TGTGCCAGTAGCCGGCAAGTAGGGTTCTATCAGCCCCAGCATTTT.